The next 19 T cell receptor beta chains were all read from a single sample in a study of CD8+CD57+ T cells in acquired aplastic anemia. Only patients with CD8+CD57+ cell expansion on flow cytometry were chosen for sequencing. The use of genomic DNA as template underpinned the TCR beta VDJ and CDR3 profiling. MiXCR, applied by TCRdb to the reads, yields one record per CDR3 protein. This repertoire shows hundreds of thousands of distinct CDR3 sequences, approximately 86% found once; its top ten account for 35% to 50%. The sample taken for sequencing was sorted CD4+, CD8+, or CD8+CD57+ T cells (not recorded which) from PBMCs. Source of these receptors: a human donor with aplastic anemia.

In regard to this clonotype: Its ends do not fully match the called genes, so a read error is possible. DNA for the CDR3: TGTGCCAGCAGCATAGCGGGGGGACCCGCCAAGCAGTTC. As protein: CASSIAGGPAKQF. The genes are TRBV7-8 and TRBJ2-5; 10 bases map to TRBD2. CDR1 SGHVS and CDR2 FQNEAQ come from the germline V gene. The CDR3 sequence is 13 residues long.

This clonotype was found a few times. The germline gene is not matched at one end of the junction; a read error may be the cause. In DNA, the CDR3 is TGTGCCAGCAGCGTATACCAGAACTCCGACAATGAGCACTTC. It is translated as CASSVYQNSDNEHF. The chain combines TRBV9 with TRBJ2-5; D ambiguous. In germline, CDR1 is SGDLS, CDR2 YYNGEE. This CDR3 is built from 14 residues.

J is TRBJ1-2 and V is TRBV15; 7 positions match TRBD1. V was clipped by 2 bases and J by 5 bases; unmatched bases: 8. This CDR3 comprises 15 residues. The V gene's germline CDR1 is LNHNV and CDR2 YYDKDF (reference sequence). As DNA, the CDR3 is TGTGCCACCAGCAGATCATCCGGGACAGTATATGGCTACACCTTC. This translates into CATSRSSGTVYGYTF.

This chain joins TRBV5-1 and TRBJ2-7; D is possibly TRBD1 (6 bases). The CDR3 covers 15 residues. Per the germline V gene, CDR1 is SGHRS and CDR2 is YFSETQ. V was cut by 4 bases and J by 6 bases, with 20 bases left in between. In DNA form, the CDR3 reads TGCGCCAGCAGCCAGGGGCGGCATAGAGTCCCCGAGCAGTACGTC. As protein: CASSQGRHRVPEQYV.

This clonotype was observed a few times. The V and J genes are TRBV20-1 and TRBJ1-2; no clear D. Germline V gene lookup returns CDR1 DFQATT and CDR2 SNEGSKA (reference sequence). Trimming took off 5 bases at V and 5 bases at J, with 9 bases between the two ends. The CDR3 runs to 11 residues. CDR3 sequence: CSAPTVYGYTF. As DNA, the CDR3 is TGCAGTGCTCCGACGGTGTATGGCTACACCTTC.

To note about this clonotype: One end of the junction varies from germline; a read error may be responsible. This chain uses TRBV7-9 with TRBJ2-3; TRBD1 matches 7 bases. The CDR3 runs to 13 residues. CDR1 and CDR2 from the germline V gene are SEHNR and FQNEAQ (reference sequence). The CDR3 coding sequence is TGTGCCAGCGGGGTAGGGGGCAGCGACACGCAGAACTTT. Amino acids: CASGVGGSDTQNF.

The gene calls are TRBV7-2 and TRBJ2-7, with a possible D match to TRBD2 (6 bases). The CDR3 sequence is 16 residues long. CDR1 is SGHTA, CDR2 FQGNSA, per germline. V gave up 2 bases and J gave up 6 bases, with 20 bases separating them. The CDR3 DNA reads TGTGCCAGCAGCTTACCGGGAGCGGAGAACCTCACCGAGCAGTACGTC. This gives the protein CASSLPGAENLTEQYV.

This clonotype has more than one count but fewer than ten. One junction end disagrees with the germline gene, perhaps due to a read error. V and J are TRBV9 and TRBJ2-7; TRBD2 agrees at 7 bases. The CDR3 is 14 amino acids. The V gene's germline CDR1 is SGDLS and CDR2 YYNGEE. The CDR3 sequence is CASSVERGISEQYF. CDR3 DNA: TGTGCCAGCAGCGTCGAGCGGGGAATTAGCGAGCAATACTTC.

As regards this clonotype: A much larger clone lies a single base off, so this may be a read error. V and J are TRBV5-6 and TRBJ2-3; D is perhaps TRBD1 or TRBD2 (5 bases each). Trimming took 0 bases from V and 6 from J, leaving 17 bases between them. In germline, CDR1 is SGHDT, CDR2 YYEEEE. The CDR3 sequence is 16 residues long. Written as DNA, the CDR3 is TGTGCCAGCAGCTTGGAGAGGGACGGGATCGAGGATACGCAGTATTTT. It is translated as CASSLERDGIEDTQYF.

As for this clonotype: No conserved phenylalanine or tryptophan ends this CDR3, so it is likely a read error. CDR3 coding DNA: TGTGCCAGTAGCCTTACTAGCCGGGGCTACAACAATGAGCAGTTCGTC. Translating it yields CASSLTSRGYNNEQFV. The chain carries TRBV19 and TRBJ2-1; D may be TRBD2 (6 bases). The CDR3 runs 16 residues. Germline V gives CDR1 LNHDA, CDR2 SQIVND (reference sequence). Trimming removed 6 bases at V and 5 bases at J, with 20 bases between.

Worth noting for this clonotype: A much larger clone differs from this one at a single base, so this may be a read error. CDR3 coding DNA: TGTGCCAGCAGCTTTCAAAGAAGCGGGGGGAGCGAAGAGCTCTTT. Protein sequence: CASSFQRSGGSEELF. The chain carries TRBV7-2 and TRBJ1-1; weak D call: TRBD1 (5 bases). CDR1 and CDR2 from the germline V gene are SGHTA and FQGNSA. The CDR3 contains 15 residues.

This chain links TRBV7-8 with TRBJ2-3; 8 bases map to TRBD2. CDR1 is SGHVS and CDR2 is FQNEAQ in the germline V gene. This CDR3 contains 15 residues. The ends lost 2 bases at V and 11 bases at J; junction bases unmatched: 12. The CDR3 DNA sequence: TGTGCCAGCAGCTTAACTAGCGGTCCCGGAACGCAGCAGTATTTT. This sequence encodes CASSLTSGPGTQQYF.

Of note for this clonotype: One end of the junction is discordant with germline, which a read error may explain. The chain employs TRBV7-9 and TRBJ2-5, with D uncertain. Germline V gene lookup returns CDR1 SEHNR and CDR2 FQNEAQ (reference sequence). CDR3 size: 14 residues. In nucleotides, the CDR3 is TGTGCCAGCAGCATAGGGTCAGACACACAGAATTTTGGCTTC. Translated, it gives CASSIGSDTQNFGF.

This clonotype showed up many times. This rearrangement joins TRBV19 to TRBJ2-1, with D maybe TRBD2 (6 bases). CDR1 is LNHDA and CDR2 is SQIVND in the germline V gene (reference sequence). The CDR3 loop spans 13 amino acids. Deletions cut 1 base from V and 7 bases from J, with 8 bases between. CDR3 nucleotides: TGTGCCAGTAGTATAGTTCGGGGGAATGAGCAGTTCTTC. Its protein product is CASSIVRGNEQFF.

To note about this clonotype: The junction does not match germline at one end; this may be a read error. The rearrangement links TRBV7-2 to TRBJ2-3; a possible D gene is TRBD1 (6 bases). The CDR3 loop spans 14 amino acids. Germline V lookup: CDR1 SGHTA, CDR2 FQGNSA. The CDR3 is CASSPQGLGYTFGF. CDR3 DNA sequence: TGTGCCAGCAGCCCACAGGGCTTGGGCTACACGTTCGGTTTT.

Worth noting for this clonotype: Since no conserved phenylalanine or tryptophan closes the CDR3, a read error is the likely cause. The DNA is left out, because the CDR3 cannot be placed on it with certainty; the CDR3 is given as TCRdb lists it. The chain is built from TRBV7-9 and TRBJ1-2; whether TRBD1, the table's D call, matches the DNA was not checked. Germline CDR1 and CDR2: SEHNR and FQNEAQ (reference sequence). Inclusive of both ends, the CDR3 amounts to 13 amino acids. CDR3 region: CASSFQRRGGYDE.

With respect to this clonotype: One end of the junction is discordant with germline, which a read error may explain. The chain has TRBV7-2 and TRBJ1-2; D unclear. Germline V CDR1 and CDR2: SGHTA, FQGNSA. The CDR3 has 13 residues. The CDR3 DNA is TGTGCCAGCAGCTTAGGGCTTGCACCCGGTAACCAGTTC. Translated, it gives CASSLGLAPGNQF.

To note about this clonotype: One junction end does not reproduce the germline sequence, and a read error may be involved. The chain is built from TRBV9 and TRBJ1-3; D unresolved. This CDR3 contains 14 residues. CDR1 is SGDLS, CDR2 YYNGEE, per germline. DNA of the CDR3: TGTGCCAGCAGCGAAGGGTTCTCGAGAAATCAGCCCCATTTT. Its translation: CASSEGFSRNQPHF.

CDR3 coding DNA: TGTGCCAGCAGTTTAGGGACAGCCCGCGGGACCCAGTACTTC. This sequence encodes CASSLGTARGTQYF. The V and J genes are TRBV12-3 or TRBV12-4 and TRBJ2-5; tentative D call: TRBD1 (6 bases). Trimming cost V 1 base and J 7 bases, with 13 bases left between them. The CDR3 contains 14 residues.